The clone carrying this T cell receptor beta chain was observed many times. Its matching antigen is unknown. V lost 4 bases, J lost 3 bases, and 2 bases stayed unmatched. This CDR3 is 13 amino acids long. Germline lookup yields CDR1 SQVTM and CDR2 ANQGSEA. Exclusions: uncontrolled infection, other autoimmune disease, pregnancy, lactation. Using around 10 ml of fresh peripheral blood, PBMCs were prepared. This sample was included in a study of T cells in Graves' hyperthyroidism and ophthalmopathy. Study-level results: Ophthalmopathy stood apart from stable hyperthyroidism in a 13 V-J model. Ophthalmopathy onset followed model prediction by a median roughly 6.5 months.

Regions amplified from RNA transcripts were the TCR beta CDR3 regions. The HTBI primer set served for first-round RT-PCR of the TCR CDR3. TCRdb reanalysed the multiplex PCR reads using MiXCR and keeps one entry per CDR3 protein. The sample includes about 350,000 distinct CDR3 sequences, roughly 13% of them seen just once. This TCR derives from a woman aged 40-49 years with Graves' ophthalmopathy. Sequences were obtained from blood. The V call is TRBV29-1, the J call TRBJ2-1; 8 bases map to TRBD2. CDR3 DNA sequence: TGCAGCGTTGCGGGGGGGGACTACAATGAGCAGTTCTTC. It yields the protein CSVAGGDYNEQFF.